Below, 14 T cell receptor beta chains from the same sample are listed, as sequenced in a study of blood T cell repertoires in COVID-19. Sequencing used immunoSEQ multiplex PCR; TCRdb keeps in-frame clones, though not all of them. This table has more than 200,000 clones, 84% appearing once. Sequencing was carried out using PBMCs or T cells enriched from blood (not recorded which). The source is a man aged 55 to 69 who had recovered from COVID-19.

V is TRBV7-8 and J is TRBJ1-1; D is ambiguous. Deletions cut 5 bases from V and 5 bases from J, with 18 bases between. The CDR3 totals 15 residues. The germline gives CDR1 SGHVS, CDR2 FQNEAQ. This chain's CDR3 is CASSPRSARDTEAFF. As DNA, the CDR3 is TGTGCCAGCAGCCCACGGAGTGCGCGGGATACTGAAGCTTTCTTT.

This chain joins TRBV4-3 and TRBJ1-1, with D uncertain. Germline CDR1 is LGHNA and CDR2 is YSLEER. This CDR3 is built from 15 residues. V shed 8 bases and J shed 1 base, with 17 bases lying between them. CDR3 DNA: TGCGCCAGCTCGACCTTAGGCGGTCGGAACACTGAAGCTTTCTTT. Amino acid sequence: CASSTLGGRNTEAFF.

Remarks on this clone: A read error may produce the germline difference seen at one junction end. V gene TRBV7-7 combines with J gene TRBJ2-1; D gene ambiguous. CDR1 SSHAT and CDR2 FNYEAQ come from the germline V gene (reference sequence). The CDR3 sequence is 21 residues long. The CDR3 sequence is CASTPPYYPSKKSSSYNEQFF. The CDR3 DNA sequence: TGTGCTAGCACCCCCCCCTACTACCCCTCGAAAAAAAGTAGCTCCTACAATGAGCAGTTCTTC.

In this sample, this clone turned up a few times. V gene TRBV3-1 (or the pseudogene TRBV3-2) combines with J gene TRBJ1-1; D gene uncertain. V was shortened by 2 bases and J by 1 base, with 5 bases between the two germline ends. This CDR3 is 13 amino acids long. Germline CDR1 and CDR2: LGHDT and YNNKEL (reference sequence). CDR3 sequence: CASSQIQNTEAFF. CDR3 DNA: TGTGCCAGCAGCCAAATACAGAACACTGAAGCTTTCTTT.

This clone was detected only a few times. V and J are TRBV18 and TRBJ2-1, with D perhaps matching TRBD1 (7 bases). The CDR3 loop spans 16 amino acids. Trimming shortened V by 8 bases and J by 4 bases, and 21 bases separated the two germline ends. The germline CDR1 and CDR2 sequences are KGHSH and LQKENI. CDR3 nucleotide sequence: TGTGCCAGCACACGGGGCAGGGGGGAACTATACAATGAGCAGTTCTTC. This sequence encodes CASTRGRGELYNEQFF.

This clone has only one observation. The chain recombines TRBV6-1 with TRBJ1-2, with D hard to call. The germline V gene encodes CDR1 MNHNS and CDR2 SASEGT. This CDR3 is built from 15 residues. V lost 5 bases, J lost 6 bases, and 19 bases lay in between. CDR3 protein: CASSPRIPVSDGYTF. Here the CDR3 DNA reads TGTGCCAGCAGTCCTAGGATCCCAGTATCCGATGGCTACACCTTC.

As regards this clone: At the DNA level, this CDR3 is encoded by other sequences in the same sample as well. The chain joins TRBV2 to TRBJ1-5, with TRBD1 matching 9 bases. Germline V gives CDR1 SNHLY, CDR2 FYNNEI. The V segment lost 4 bases and the J segment 7 bases; nucleotides outside the gene matches: 2. This CDR3 has 13 residues. This CDR3 is CASSGQGGQPQHF. CDR3 DNA: TGTGCCAGCAGTGGACAGGGGGGCCAGCCCCAGCATTTT.

V gene TRBV19 combines with J gene TRBJ1-5; no firm D call. Germline CDR1 and CDR2: LNHDA and SQIVND (reference sequence). This CDR3 has 15 residues. Trimming took 1 base from V and 7 from J, leaving 14 bases between them. Here the CDR3 DNA reads TGTGCCAGTAGTATAGGTCTGACTAAGATGCAGCCCCAGCATTTT. This translates into CASSIGLTKMQPQHF.

The chain uses TRBV11-2 and TRBJ1-6; D is uncertain. Looked up from germline, CDR1 is SGHAT and CDR2 is FQNNGV. The CDR3 is made up of 14 amino acids. Deletions cut 9 bases from V and 0 bases from J, with 9 bases between. Written as DNA, the CDR3 is TGTGCCAGTGAACAGATCTCCTATAATTCACCCCTCCACTTT. Its protein product is CASEQISYNSPLHF.

This clone came up once. The genes are TRBV6-5 and TRBJ1-2; D not resolved. Germline CDR1 MNHEY, CDR2 SVGAGI. Trimming took off 2 bases at V and 8 bases at J, with 15 bases between the two ends. This CDR3 has 14 amino acids. CDR3 sequence reads: CASSYDGRTAGYTF. The CDR3 DNA follows: TGTGCCAGCAGTTACGATGGCAGAACCGCCGGCTACACCTTC.

This clone was seen just once. The V and J genes are TRBV3-1 (or the pseudogene TRBV3-2) and TRBJ1-6; 9 bases match TRBD1. V trimming: 3 bases; J trimming: 10 bases; junction bases outside the gene matches: 10. Germline loops: CDR1 LGHDT, CDR2 YNNKEL (reference sequence). The CDR3 length is 16 residues. The DNA for the CDR3 is TGTGCCAGCAGCCAGGCGCGGGACAGGGTTTTATCACCCCTCCACTTT. This sequence encodes CASSQARDRVLSPLHF.

In this sample, this clone turned up once. The rearrangement uses TRBV5-1 and TRBJ2-5; 8 bases line up with TRBD1. This CDR3 comprises 14 residues. Germline CDR1 SGHRS, CDR2 YFSETQ. Trimming took 4 bases from V and 5 from J; bases not matched to a gene: 7. CDR3 DNA sequence: TGCGCCAGCAGCCTGACAGGGGCTGGGGAGACCCAGTACTTC. This encodes CASSLTGAGETQYF.

Comments on this clone: An end of the junction does not agree with germline; a read error may underlie this. This chain uses TRBV24-1 with TRBJ1-2; D remains ambiguous. The CDR3 spans 12 residues. Germline V gene data show CDR1 as KGHDR and CDR2 as SFDVKD. CDR3: CATGDSLLGYTF. Here the CDR3 DNA reads TGTGCCACCGGTGATTCCCTCCTTGGCTACACCTTC.

The chain links TRBV4-3 to TRBJ2-6, with D unclear. Trimming stripped 0 bases from V and 0 bases from J, with 3 bases between. This CDR3 is built from 15 residues. Germline V lookup: CDR1 LGHNA, CDR2 YSLEER. The DNA for the CDR3 is TGCGCCAGCAGCCAAGATAGCTCTGGGGCCAACGTCCTGACTTTC. This encodes CASSQDSSGANVLTF.